Shown below are 15 T cell receptor beta chains from a single sample sequenced in a study of CD8 T cells in Susac syndrome. RNA amounts of about 0.5 to 1 ug underwent reverse transcription with random hexamers. One entry per CDR3 protein, called by TCRdb with MiXCR from the immunoSEQ multiplex PCR reads. The sample includes 250,000 to 300,000 distinct CDR3 sequences, about 88% seen only once; the top ten take 0.18%. Sample: CD8+ T cells from PBMCs. These receptors all stem from a human donor with multiple sclerosis.

The V gene is TRBV28, the J gene TRBJ2-3; no firm D call. V was trimmed by 2 bases and J by 0 bases, leaving 15 bases between them. Looked up from germline, CDR1 is MDHEN and CDR2 is SYDVKM. The CDR3 runs to 17 residues. CDR3 sequence reads: CASSLDSHLLSTDTQYF. Written as DNA, the CDR3 is TGTGCCAGCAGTTTAGATTCCCACCTCCTTAGCACAGATACGCAGTATTTT.

The rearrangement uses TRBV20-1 and TRBJ2-7, with D possibly TRBD2 on 6 matching bases. Trimming shortened V by 1 base and J by 2 bases, and 15 bases separated the two germline ends. CDR1 is DFQATT, CDR2 SNEGSKA, per germline (reference sequence). CDR3 length: 15 residues. CDR3 nucleotides: TGCAGTGCTAGAGGGTGGAGGGAACGACCCTACGAGCAGTACTTC. Protein sequence: CSARGWRERPYEQYF.

V and J are TRBV7-8 and TRBJ2-5; perhaps TRBD2 as D (7 bases). Germline CDR1 SGHVS, CDR2 FQNEAQ. The V and J ends lost 6 bases and 5 bases respectively, with 22 bases between them. The CDR3 is made up of 16 amino acids. The CDR3 protein is CASSFRGTTLGETQYF. CDR3 sequence (DNA): TGTGCCAGCAGTTTTAGGGGGACTACCCTGGGGGAGACCCAGTACTTC.

The chain carries TRBV28 and TRBJ2-1; D is unresolved. The CDR3 contains 14 residues. Germline V gene lookup returns CDR1 MDHEN and CDR2 SYDVKM. V shed 8 bases and J shed 5 bases, with 16 bases lying between them. The CDR3: CASGSLVRNNEQFF. As DNA, the CDR3 is TGTGCCAGCGGTTCTCTAGTACGGAACAATGAGCAGTTCTTC.

V usage is TRBV9 and J usage is TRBJ2-7; D possibly corresponds to TRBD1 (6 bases). This CDR3 spans 16 amino acids. CDR1 and CDR2 (germline): SGDLS, YYNGEE. V was cut by 4 bases and J by 0 bases, with 17 bases left in between. The CDR3 DNA reads as TGTGCCAGCAGCCCTTCTTGGGACACCTTCTCCTACGAGCAGTACTTC. This sequence encodes CASSPSWDTFSYEQYF.

This sequence joins TRBV2 and TRBJ1-5; tentatively, D is TRBD1 (5 bases). The length of the CDR3 is 15 residues. V was shortened by 1 base and J by 7 bases, with 14 bases between the two germline ends. CDR1 is SNHLY and CDR2 is FYNNEI in the germline V gene. The CDR3 nucleotides are TGTGCCAGCAGTGAAGACCAGGGTGGTAACCAGCCCCAGCATTTT. Translated, it gives CASSEDQGGNQPQHF.

The chain links TRBV5-6 to TRBJ2-7, with 8 nucleotides matching TRBD1. Per germline, CDR1 SGHDT and CDR2 YYEEEE. This CDR3 spans 15 amino acids. Trimming took 0 bases from V and 5 from J; bases not matched to a gene: 7. The CDR3 nucleotides are TGTGCCAGCAGCTTGGTTCGGCAGGGGGCTGACGAGCAGTACTTC. This sequence encodes CASSLVRQGADEQYF.

The CDR3 reads CSVEDPGQNNSPLHF. DNA for the CDR3: TGCAGCGTTGAAGACCCGGGACAGAATAATTCACCCCTCCACTTT. J is TRBJ1-6 and V is TRBV29-1; 7 bases line up with TRBD1. This CDR3 contains 15 residues. Germline values: CDR1 SQVTM, CDR2 ANQGSEA. Unmatched junction bases numbered 4, after V lost 0 bases and J lost 5 bases.

The chain employs TRBV2 and TRBJ2-7; the D is unclear. The CDR3 covers 14 residues. The V end was cut by 6 bases, the J end by 2 bases, with 14 bases between. Germline CDR1 reads SNHLY; CDR2 reads FYNNEI. In DNA, the CDR3 is TGTGCCAGCAGGGATTCAGGTCCTACCTACGAGCAGTACTTC. Translating it yields CASRDSGPTYEQYF.

The J gene is TRBJ2-3, the V gene TRBV5-1; 9 bases map to TRBD1. CDR3 length equals 15 residues. CDR1 is SGHRS, CDR2 YFSETQ, per germline. Trimming removed 3 bases from V and 7 bases from J; junction bases left unmatched: 9. Here the CDR3 reads CASSSWTGETYTQYF. The CDR3 region has the DNA TGCGCCAGCAGCTCCTGGACAGGGGAGACCTATACGCAGTATTTT.

The genes are TRBV6-1 and TRBJ2-3, with 7 bases that match TRBD2. This CDR3 spans 17 amino acids. Trimming cost V 8 bases and J 4 bases; bases outside gene matches: 18. From germline, CDR1 is MNHNS and CDR2 SASEGT. The CDR3 here is CASPYRDLGGVPDTQYF. DNA for the CDR3: TGTGCCAGCCCCTACCGAGATCTGGGGGGGGTGCCAGATACGCAGTATTTT.

The genes are TRBV27 and TRBJ2-1; TRBD1 agrees at 7 bases. The germline gives CDR1 MNHEY, CDR2 SMNVEV (reference sequence). J was trimmed by 14 bases and V by 10 bases; bases with no gene match: 5. The CDR3 extends over 9 amino acids. This CDR3 is CAMRTGKFF. The CDR3 DNA sequence: TGTGCCATGCGGACAGGTAAGTTCTTC.

The V gene is TRBV12-3 or TRBV12-4, the J gene TRBJ2-3; D gene unclear. The length of the CDR3 is 14 residues. V lost 3 bases, J lost 6 bases, and 13 bases lay in between. In DNA, the CDR3 is TGTGCCAGCAGTTTGGTACCGCCGGAGGATACGCAGTATTTT. This translates into CASSLVPPEDTQYF.

The V call is TRBV7-2, the J call TRBJ2-7; TRBD2 might be the D (6 bases). Germline CDR1 and CDR2: SGHTA and FQGNSA. V was trimmed by 3 bases and J by 5 bases, leaving 11 bases between them. The CDR3 is 13 residues long. CDR3 sequence: CASSLGGEDEQYF. The CDR3 region has the DNA TGTGCCAGCAGCTTGGGGGGAGAGGACGAGCAGTACTTC.

The chain couples TRBV4-3 to TRBJ2-3; 7 bases line up with TRBD2. The CDR3 extends over 15 amino acids. Germline CDR1 and CDR2: LGHNA and YSLEER. V trimming: 1 base; J trimming: 0 bases; junction bases outside the gene matches: 1. The CDR3, as DNA: TGCGCCAGCAGCCAAGGCGGGGGTAGCACAGATACGCAGTATTTT. Translated, it gives CASSQGGGSTDTQYF.